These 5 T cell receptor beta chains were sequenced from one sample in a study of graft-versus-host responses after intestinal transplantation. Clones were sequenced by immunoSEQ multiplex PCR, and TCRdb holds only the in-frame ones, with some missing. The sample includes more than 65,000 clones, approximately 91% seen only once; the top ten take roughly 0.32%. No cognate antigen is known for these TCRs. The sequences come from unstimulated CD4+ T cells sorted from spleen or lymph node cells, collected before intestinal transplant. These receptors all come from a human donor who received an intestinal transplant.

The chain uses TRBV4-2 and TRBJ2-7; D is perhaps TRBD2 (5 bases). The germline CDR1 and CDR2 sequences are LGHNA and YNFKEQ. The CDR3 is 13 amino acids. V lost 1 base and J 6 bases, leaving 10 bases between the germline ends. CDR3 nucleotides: TGTGCCAGCAGCCAAGTTGTGAGGGTCGAGCAGTACTTC. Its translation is CASSQVVRVEQYF.

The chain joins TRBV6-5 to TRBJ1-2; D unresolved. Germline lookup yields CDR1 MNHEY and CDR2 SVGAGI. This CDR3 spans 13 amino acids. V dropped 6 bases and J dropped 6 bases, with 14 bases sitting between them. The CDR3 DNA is TGTGCCAGCAGAGATAGCGGTCGTAATGGCTACACCTTC. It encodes CASRDSGRNGYTF.

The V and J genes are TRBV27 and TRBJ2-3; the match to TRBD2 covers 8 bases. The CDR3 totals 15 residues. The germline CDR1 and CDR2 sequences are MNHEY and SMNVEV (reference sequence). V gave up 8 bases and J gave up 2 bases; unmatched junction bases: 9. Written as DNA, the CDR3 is TGTGCCAGCGAACCTTCCGGGGGGGCCACAGATACGCAGTATTTT. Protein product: CASEPSGGATDTQYF.

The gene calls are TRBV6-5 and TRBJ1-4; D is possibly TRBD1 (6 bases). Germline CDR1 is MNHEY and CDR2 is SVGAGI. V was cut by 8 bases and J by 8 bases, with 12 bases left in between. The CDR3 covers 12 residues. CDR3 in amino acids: CASPGEEEKLFF. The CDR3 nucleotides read TGTGCCAGCCCAGGGGAAGAGGAAAAACTGTTTTTT.

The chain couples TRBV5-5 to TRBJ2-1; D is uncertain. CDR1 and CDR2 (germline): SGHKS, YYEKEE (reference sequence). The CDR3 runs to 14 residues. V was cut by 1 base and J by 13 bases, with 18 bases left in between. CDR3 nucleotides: TGTGCCAGCAGCTTGTCCTTGGGCAGGAACTTACAGTTCTTC. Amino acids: CASSLSLGRNLQFF. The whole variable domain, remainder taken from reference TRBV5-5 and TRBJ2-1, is DAGVTQSPTHLIKTRGQQVTLRCSPISGHKSVSWYQQVLGQGPQFIFQYYEKEERGRGNFPDRFSARQFPNYSSELNVNALLLGDSALYLCASSLSLGRNLQFFGPGTRLTVL.